Included here is one T cell receptor beta chain sequence, with context. The sample comes from a study of graft-versus-host responses after intestinal transplantation. Germline CDR1 reads SGDLS; CDR2 reads YYNGEE. V was clipped by 3 bases and J by 6 bases; unmatched bases: 13. The CDR3 length is 16 residues. Measured with immunoSEQ multiplex PCR; TCRdb has only the in-frame clones, and not every one. The table lists about 25,000 clones, around 95% of them singletons, with around 0.82% in the top ten. The clonotype originates from a human patient who received an intestinal transplant, so some T cells may come from the graft donor. The chain joins TRBV9 to TRBJ1-2; TRBD1 aligns across 8 bases. The sequenced sample was PBMCs, obtained approximately 32 days after intestinal transplant. The CDR3 is CASSAEGVSTGDGYTF. In nucleotides, the CDR3 is TGTGCCAGCAGCGCAGAGGGAGTTTCGACAGGGGATGGCTACACCTTC.